The 27 T cell receptor beta chains presented below share a single source sample, sequenced in a study of control samples from healthy donors and cancer patients. The method was immunoSEQ multiplex PCR; TCRdb's version includes in-frame clones alone and lacks a portion of them. Of fewer than 90,000 clones listed, roughly 89% are singletons. Input material: PBMCs. All receptors come from a woman aged 60-70 years with head and neck cancer.

V gene TRBV29-1 combines with J gene TRBJ2-1; 8 bases align to TRBD2. The trim removed 4 bases at V and 5 bases at J, leaving 7 bases unmatched. The CDR3 consists of 14 residues. Germline CDR1 reads SQVTM; CDR2 reads ANQGSEA. The CDR3 here is CSVAPSGSNNEQFF. The CDR3 coding sequence is TGCAGCGTTGCGCCCAGCGGGAGCAACAATGAGCAGTTCTTC.

The rearrangement links TRBV28 to TRBJ2-7; 15 bases map to TRBD2. This CDR3 has 16 amino acids. After removal of 5 bases from V and 5 bases from J, the junction contained 7 bases not matched to a gene. In germline, CDR1 is MDHEN, CDR2 SYDVKM. CDR3 amino acids: CASSLGGTSGRNEQYF. The DNA of the CDR3 is TGTGCCAGCAGTCTAGGGGGGACTAGCGGGAGGAACGAGCAGTACTTC.

This clone came up once. The gene calls are TRBV7-2 and TRBJ2-1, with 7 bases identical to TRBD2. Germline V gives CDR1 SGHTA, CDR2 FQGNSA. The CDR3 is 12 residues long. The V gene end was trimmed by 5 bases and the J gene end by 12 bases; junction bases not matched to a gene: 7. CDR3 amino acids: CASSLLGGAQFF. CDR3 nucleotide sequence: TGTGCCAGCAGCCTCCTGGGAGGGGCGCAGTTCTTC.

The chain uses TRBV19 and TRBJ1-2; D remains unclear. The length of the CDR3 is 14 residues. Germline values: CDR1 LNHDA, CDR2 SQIVND (reference sequence). V lost 3 bases, J lost 5 bases, and 13 bases lay in between. The CDR3 reads CASSIRGSEYGYTF. CDR3 nucleotides: TGTGCCAGTAGTATCCGGGGATCGGAATATGGCTACACCTTC. Variable domain in full (rest from reference TRBV19 and TRBJ1-2): DGGITQSPKYLFRKEGQNVTLSCEQNLNHDAMYWYRQDPGQGLRLIYYSQIVNDFQKGDIAEGYSVSREKKESFPLTVTSAQKNPTAFYLCASSIRGSEYGYTFGSGTRLTVV.

The chain couples TRBV7-9 to TRBJ2-5; D may be TRBD1 (5 bases). Per the germline V gene, CDR1 is SEHNR and CDR2 is FQNEAQ (reference sequence). V was clipped by 1 base and J by 1 base, with 10 bases between them. This CDR3 has 15 residues. The CDR3 DNA follows: TGTGCCAGCAGCTTAGGACAGTCTGGCCAAGAGACCCAGTACTTC. Amino acids: CASSLGQSGQETQYF.

The chain couples TRBV3-1 (or the pseudogene TRBV3-2) to TRBJ2-3; D gene uncertain. This CDR3 is 14 amino acids long. CDR1 LGHDT and CDR2 YNNKEL come from the germline V gene (reference sequence). Trimming left V 4 bases short and J 0 bases short, with 8 bases between. CDR3 protein: CASSLARSTDTQYF. The DNA of the CDR3 is TGTGCCAGCAGCCTGGCTAGAAGCACAGATACGCAGTATTTT.

This chain links TRBV6-2 or TRBV6-3 with TRBJ2-2; D is uncertain. Germline CDR1 and CDR2: MNHEY and SVGEGT. CDR3 length: 14 residues. Trimming removed 2 bases from V and 2 bases from J, with 6 bases in between. This CDR3 is CASSYRVNTGELFF. The CDR3 DNA follows: TGTGCCAGCAGTTACAGGGTAAACACCGGGGAGCTGTTTTTT.

The chain recombines TRBV4-3 with TRBJ2-1; 7 nucleotides line up with TRBD2. Germline CDR1 and CDR2: LGHNA and YSLEER. J was trimmed by 4 bases and V by 2 bases; bases with no gene match: 20. CDR3 length: 20 amino acids. CDR3 loop: CASSQSLSSGVNTRYNEQFF. The CDR3 coding sequence is TGCGCCAGCAGCCAATCCCTGTCTAGCGGAGTAAACACCCGATACAATGAGCAGTTCTTC.

CDR3 amino acids: CASSESFVSSGMVDEQFF. As DNA, the CDR3 is TGCGCCAGCAGTGAGTCCTTCGTGTCTAGCGGGATGGTGGATGAGCAGTTCTTC. The chain couples TRBV10-1 to TRBJ2-1; 9 nucleotides match TRBD2. The trim removed 0 bases at V and 8 bases at J, leaving 14 bases unmatched. Germline-derived CDR1 and CDR2 are WNHNN and SYGVQD (reference sequence). The CDR3 runs to 18 residues.

The chain employs TRBV19 and TRBJ2-1; 7 nucleotides match TRBD2. The V gene's germline CDR1 is LNHDA and CDR2 SQIVND (reference sequence). V lost 3 bases and J lost 1; bases outside the gene matches: 3. The CDR3 loop spans 15 amino acids. CDR3 sequence: CASSISGPSYNEQFF. Here the CDR3 DNA reads TGTGCCAGTAGTATTAGCGGGCCGTCCTACAATGAGCAGTTCTTC.

The chain combines TRBV30 with TRBJ2-3, with 7 bases fitting TRBD1. After removal of 5 bases from V and 0 bases from J, the junction contained 8 bases not matched to a gene. The CDR3 is made up of 15 amino acids. Germline values: CDR1 GTSNPN, CDR2 SVGIG (reference sequence). The CDR3 nucleotides read TGTGCCTGGGCTACAGGGGTTACTAGCACAGATACGCAGTATTTT. This gives the protein CAWATGVTSTDTQYF.

The V call is TRBV19, the J call TRBJ2-3, with 9 bases lining up with TRBD2. Germline V gene sequence: CDR1 LNHDA, CDR2 SQIVND (reference sequence). CDR3 length: 16 residues. V shed 8 bases and J 3 bases; nucleotides not matched to a gene: 12. Written as DNA, the CDR3 is TGTGCCAGTGCAGCGTTCGGGACTAGCCGGACAGATACGCAGTATTTT. Residues: CASAAFGTSRTDTQYF.

V and J are TRBV6-6 and TRBJ2-1; weak D call: TRBD2 (5 bases). The CDR3 is 15 residues long. In germline, CDR1 is MNHNY, CDR2 SVGAGI (reference sequence). V was trimmed by 6 bases and J by 7 bases, leaving 19 bases between them. The CDR3 DNA is TGTGCCAGCAGCAGGACTGTGGATCTACAAAATGAGCAGTTCTTC. Residues: CASSRTVDLQNEQFF.

The chain carries TRBV19 and TRBJ1-1; D ambiguous. Germline V lookup: CDR1 LNHDA, CDR2 SQIVND (reference sequence). The CDR3 has 17 amino acids. V was cut by 0 bases and J by 4 bases, with 18 bases left in between. CDR3 coding DNA: TGTGCCAGTAGTATAGATTTAACCCAGGACCGGAGCACTGAAGCTTTCTTT. Translated: CASSIDLTQDRSTEAFF. The variable domain in full, completed from reference TRBV19 and TRBJ1-1, reads DGGITQSPKYLFRKEGQNVTLSCEQNLNHDAMYWYRQDPGQGLRLIYYSQIVNDFQKGDIAEGYSVSREKKESFPLTVTSAQKNPTAFYLCASSIDLTQDRSTEAFFGQGTRLTVV.

The rearrangement links TRBV15 to TRBJ2-7; D uncertain. The V and J ends lost 0 bases and 3 bases respectively, with 3 bases between them. CDR3 length equals 12 residues. The germline gives CDR1 LNHNV, CDR2 YYDKDF (reference sequence). DNA of the CDR3: TGTGCCACCAGCAGAGAATTCTACGAGCAGTACTTC. This sequence encodes CATSREFYEQYF.

The genes are TRBV19 and TRBJ2-3, with a tentative D call TRBD1 (5 bases). Trimming took off 5 bases at V and 0 bases at J, with 9 bases between the two ends. This CDR3 region has 14 residues. The germline V gene encodes CDR1 LNHDA and CDR2 SQIVND (reference sequence). CDR3 nucleotide sequence: TGTGCCAGTAGTGACAGATATAGCACAGATACGCAGTATTTT. This sequence encodes CASSDRYSTDTQYF.

This sequence joins TRBV6-1 and TRBJ1-2, with D possibly matching TRBD1 (5 bases). Trimming cost V 3 bases and J 3 bases, with 14 bases left between them. Per the germline V gene, CDR1 is MNHNS and CDR2 is SASEGT. The CDR3 consists of 15 residues. Here the CDR3 DNA reads TGTGCCAGCAGTGAGAGTCAGGGTGGAGACTATGGCTACACCTTC. Its translation: CASSESQGGDYGYTF.

The chain recombines TRBV9 with TRBJ2-1, with D perhaps TRBD1 (6 bases). This CDR3 has 16 residues. Germline loops: CDR1 SGDLS, CDR2 YYNGEE. V was clipped by 4 bases and J by 0 bases, with 14 bases between them. In nucleotides, the CDR3 is TGTGCCAGCAGCTCCCGCCAGGGGACCTCCTACAATGAGCAGTTCTTC. It yields the protein CASSSRQGTSYNEQFF.

V gene TRBV18 combines with J gene TRBJ1-1; D is ambiguous. Germline CDR1 is KGHSH and CDR2 is LQKENI. The V and J ends lost 3 bases and 2 bases respectively, with 16 bases between them. CDR3 length: 16 residues. The CDR3 protein is CASSPREYRLNTEAFF. The CDR3 DNA reads TGTGCCAGCTCACCCCGTGAATACCGACTCAACACTGAAGCTTTCTTT.

The V and J genes are TRBV10-3 and TRBJ2-5; 7 bases map to TRBD2. Germline lookup yields CDR1 ENHRY and CDR2 SYGVKD. Trimming took 2 bases from V and 2 from J; bases not matched to a gene: 8. This CDR3 comprises 16 residues. CDR3 amino acids: CAISEAGEGRQETQYF. The CDR3 DNA sequence: TGTGCCATCAGTGAGGCGGGAGAAGGTCGACAAGAGACCCAGTACTTC.

The gene calls are TRBV11-2 and TRBJ2-7, with TRBD2 matching 7 bases. The V gene end was trimmed by 5 bases and the J gene end by 5 bases; junction bases not matched to a gene: 15. Germline V gene data show CDR1 as SGHAT and CDR2 as FQNNGV. The CDR3 spans 16 residues. CDR3 region: CASSRLRGGSGHEQYF. DNA of the CDR3: TGTGCCAGCAGCCGCCTACGAGGCGGGAGTGGCCACGAGCAGTACTTC.

The rearrangement joins TRBV30 to TRBJ1-3; TRBD1 agrees at 7 bases. This CDR3 region has 16 residues. V was clipped by 2 bases and J by 3 bases; unmatched bases: 10. In germline, CDR1 is GTSNPN, CDR2 SVGIG (reference sequence). The chain's CDR3 is CAWSFGTEGFGNTIYF. CDR3 DNA sequence: TGTGCCTGGAGTTTTGGGACAGAGGGATTTGGAAACACCATATATTTT.

This clone showed up just a few times. The rearrangement links TRBV7-2 to TRBJ1-5; D not certain. Germline lookup yields CDR1 SGHTA and CDR2 FQGNSA. The V end lost 8 bases, the J end lost 3 bases, and 8 bases lay between the germline ends. The CDR3 is 12 amino acids. The CDR3, as DNA: TGTGCCAGCGCCCGAGCCAATCAGCCCCAGCATTTT. It is translated as CASARANQPQHF.

This chain connects TRBV4-1 to TRBJ2-7; a possible D gene is TRBD1 (6 bases). The CDR3 length is 16 residues. Per germline, CDR1 MGHRA and CDR2 YSYEKL. The ends were cut back, 3 bases at V and 3 bases at J, with 18 bases in the middle. CDR3 amino acids: CASSQGHTGRSYEQYF. CDR3 bases: TGCGCCAGCAGCCAGGGACACACGGGGCGCAGCTACGAGCAGTACTTC.

The rearrangement uses TRBV5-1 and TRBJ2-1; D is unresolved. V lost 4 bases and J 0 bases, leaving 11 bases between the germline ends. The CDR3 is made up of 15 amino acids. In germline, CDR1 is SGHRS, CDR2 YFSETQ. In DNA, the CDR3 is TGCGCCAGCAGCCCTAGGCCTAGCTCCTACAATGAGCAGTTCTTC. Its translation is CASSPRPSSYNEQFF.

The V gene is TRBV6-6, the J gene TRBJ1-3; 7 nucleotides line up with TRBD1. Trimming cost V 6 bases and J 4 bases; bases outside gene matches: 6. The CDR3 totals 14 residues. The V gene's germline CDR1 is MNHNY and CDR2 SVGAGI (reference sequence). CDR3 DNA sequence: TGTGCCAGCAGCACCGGGACAGCAGGAAACACCATATATTTT. Translation gives CASSTGTAGNTIYF.

V is TRBV6-5 and J is TRBJ2-5; D not resolved. V was pared by 0 bases and J by 2 bases, with 7 bases between. Germline V gives CDR1 MNHEY, CDR2 SVGAGI. This CDR3 region has 14 residues. CDR3 sequence reads: CASSYSFSQETQYF. The CDR3 bases are TGTGCCAGCAGTTACTCGTTCAGTCAAGAGACCCAGTACTTC.